Listed below are T cell receptor beta chains from one sample, sequenced in a study of T cell responses to AZD1222 COVID-19 vaccine. TCRdb's table, derived via immunoSEQ multiplex PCR, lists solely in-frame clones and lacks some. Of 110,000 or so clones detected, roughly 91% appear once; the ten largest clones hold about 9.1%. Sample: peripheral blood, taken on day 0 of AZD1222 vaccination. These receptors were taken from an adult in good health. Each CDR3 is given with its conserved first and last residue. D genes are given only for firm matches. Clone sizes are given selectively: once, few, many, or a class where the clone is expanded.

V gene: TRBV9
D gene: TRBD2
J gene: TRBJ2-3
clone size: .
CDR3 protein: CASSKGLAGHTDTQYF
CDR3 DNA: TGTGCCAGCAGCAAAGGACTAGCGGGGCACACAGATACGCAGTATTTT

V gene: TRBV6-5
D gene: TRBD2
J gene: TRBJ2-7
clone size: .
CDR3 protein: CASSISGSYEQYF
CDR3 DNA: TGTGCCAGCAGTATAAGCGGGAGTTACGAGCAGTACTTC

V gene: TRBV7-8
D gene: .
J gene: TRBJ1-5
clone size: .
CDR3 protein: CASSLEGYSNQPQHF
CDR3 DNA: TGTGCCAGCAGCTTAGAGGGGTATAGCAATCAGCCCCAGCATTTT

V gene: TRBV12-5
D gene: .
J gene: TRBJ1-5
clone size: .
CDR3 protein: CASSLGNQPQHF
CDR3 DNA: TGTGCTAGTTCTTTGGGCAATCAGCCCCAGCATTTT

V gene: TRBV12-3/TRBV12-4
D gene: .
J gene: TRBJ2-7
clone size: .
CDR3 protein: CASSLAGDYEQYF
CDR3 DNA: TGTGCCAGCAGTTTAGCGGGGGACTACGAGCAGTACTTC

V gene: TRBV9
D gene: .
J gene: TRBJ2-1
clone size: .
CDR3 protein: CASSVQNEQFF
CDR3 DNA: TGTGCCAGCAGCGTACAAAATGAGCAGTTCTTC

V gene: TRBV7-2
D gene: .
J gene: TRBJ1-5
clone size: .
CDR3 protein: CASSSSGRPNQPQHF
CDR3 DNA: TGTGCCAGCAGCTCCTCGGGGCGCCCTAATCAGCCCCAGCATTTT

V gene: TRBV10-1
D gene: .
J gene: TRBJ1-2
clone size: .
CDR3 protein: CARTPNYGYTF
CDR3 DNA: TGCGCCAGGACCCCTAACTATGGCTACACCTTC

V gene: TRBV7-3
D gene: TRBD2
J gene: TRBJ2-7
clone size: .
CDR3 protein: CASSLNSGREGEQYF
CDR3 DNA: TGTGCCAGCAGCTTAAATTCAGGGCGGGAGGGCGAGCAGTACTTC

V gene: TRBV14
D gene: .
J gene: TRBJ2-2
clone size: .
CDR3 protein: CASSQGSIPTGELFF
CDR3 DNA: TGTGCCAGCAGCCAAGGATCCATACCCACCGGGGAGCTGTTTTTT

V gene: TRBV14
D gene: .
J gene: TRBJ2-4
clone size: .
CDR3 protein: CASSQGSAFKNIQYF
CDR3 DNA: TGTGCCAGCAGCCAAGGGTCTGCGTTCAAAAACATTCAGTACTTC

V gene: TRBV2
D gene: TRBD1
J gene: TRBJ2-3
clone size: .
CDR3 protein: CASRTGTGTDTQYF
CDR3 DNA: TGTGCCAGCAGGACCGGGACAGGCACAGATACGCAGTATTTT

V gene: TRBV5-4
D gene: .
J gene: TRBJ1-1
clone size: .
CDR3 protein: CASSGEGGNTEAFF
CDR3 DNA: TGTGCCAGCAGCGGGGAGGGAGGGAACACTGAAGCTTTCTTT

V gene: TRBV7-9
D gene: .
J gene: TRBJ2-2
clone size: .
CDR3 protein: CASSSGREGHNTGELFF
CDR3 DNA: TGTGCCAGCAGCTCCGGACGTGAGGGCCATAACACCGGGGAGCTGTTTTTT

V gene: TRBV3-1/TRBV3-2
D gene: .
J gene: TRBJ1-3
clone size: .
CDR3 protein: CASSPSWGSGNTIYF
CDR3 DNA: TGTGCCAGCAGCCCATCGTGGGGATCTGGAAACACCATATATTTT

V gene: TRBV18
D gene: TRBD2
J gene: TRBJ2-3
clone size: once
CDR3 protein: CASSPTASGGTDTQYF
CDR3 DNA: TGTGCCAGCTCACCAACCGCGAGCGGGGGCACAGATACGCAGTATTTT

V gene: TRBV7-9
D gene: TRBD1
J gene: TRBJ1-1
clone size: few
CDR3 protein: CASSFTTGFAEAFF
CDR3 DNA: TGTGCCAGCAGCTTTACGACAGGGTTCGCTGAAGCTTTCTTT

V gene: TRBV6-2/TRBV6-3
D gene: .
J gene: TRBJ2-2
clone size: .
CDR3 protein: CASSYVGGGELFF
CDR3 DNA: TGTGCCAGCAGTTACGTGGGTGGCGGGGAGCTGTTTTTT

V gene: TRBV4-1
D gene: .
J gene: TRBJ1-2
clone size: once
CDR3 protein: CASSQDSIPQYGYTF
CDR3 DNA: TGCGCCAGCAGCCAAGATTCAATCCCGCAGTATGGCTACACCTTC

V gene: TRBV21-1
D gene: .
J gene: TRBJ1-1
clone size: .
CDR3 protein: CASSKMAWGNTEAFF
CDR3 DNA: TGTGCCAGCAGCAAAATGGCGTGGGGGAACACTGAAGCTTTCTTT

V gene: TRBV5-1
D gene: .
J gene: TRBJ1-4
clone size: .
CDR3 protein: CASSIGRSLREKLFF
CDR3 DNA: TGCGCCAGCAGCATCGGACGGAGTCTGAGGGAAAAACTGTTTTTT

V gene: TRBV19
D gene: .
J gene: TRBJ1-2
clone size: .
CDR3 protein: CASTSGFSGYTF
CDR3 DNA: TGTGCCAGTACATCAGGGTTCTCCGGCTACACCTTC

V gene: TRBV5-1
D gene: TRBD2
J gene: TRBJ2-7
clone size: .
CDR3 protein: CASSLAGTNYEQYF
CDR3 DNA: TGCGCCAGCAGCTTAGCCGGGACTAACTACGAGCAGTACTTC